This T cell receptor (beta chain) was recorded in a study of human T cells and chemical hapten exposure. The wider study: Diphenylcyclopropenone, dosed weekly to the scalp, was given to patients throughout the roughly 25-week study.

Notes on this clonotype: As yet, its antigen is unknown. A much larger clone differs by one base, so this may be a read error.

Study findings and constraints: No alteration of TCRs above 1 in 1000 frequency was seen with DPC sensitization.

Time point: pre-sensitization, week 0. Stated treatment: therapeutic diphenylcyclopropenone sensitization with weekly scalp DPC. The CDR3 loop spans 18 amino acids. Unmatched junction bases numbered 19, after V lost 4 bases and J lost 5 bases. Germline V CDR1 and CDR2: SGDLS, YYNGEE. For the library, individual cDNA molecules each received unique molecular identifiers. Per the original data handling: Ranging from about 23,224 to 700,000, TCR counts per sample had a median value of approximately 97,000. Each CDR3 protein is one row after TCRdb ran MiXCR on the RACE reads. In this record, the V and J calls reflect TCRdb's handling and not the investigators' own analysis. Counted here are over 85,000 distinct CDR3 sequences, roughly 10% occurring once; the ten biggest clones make up under 3.5%.

The chain carries TRBV9 and TRBJ2-5; 8 bases line up with TRBD1. The sample here was whole blood, taken in connection with sensitization to the hapten diphenylcyclopropenone (DPC). The TCR originated in a woman in her fifties or sixties with alopecia areata. Some clones in this sample may be carry-over from other donors' samples. In DNA form, the CDR3 reads TGTGCCAGCAGCTCCCCTAGGACAGGGTCAGGGGGTTCGGAGACCCAGTACTTC. Its translation is CASSSPRTGSGGSETQYF. Full variable domain (missing parts from reference TRBV9 and TRBJ2-5): DSGVTQTPKHLITATGQRVTLRCSPRSGDLSVYWYQQSLDQGLQFLIQYYNGEERAKGNILERFSAQQFPDLHSELNLSSLELGDSALYFCASSSPRTGSGGSETQYFGPGTRLLVL.